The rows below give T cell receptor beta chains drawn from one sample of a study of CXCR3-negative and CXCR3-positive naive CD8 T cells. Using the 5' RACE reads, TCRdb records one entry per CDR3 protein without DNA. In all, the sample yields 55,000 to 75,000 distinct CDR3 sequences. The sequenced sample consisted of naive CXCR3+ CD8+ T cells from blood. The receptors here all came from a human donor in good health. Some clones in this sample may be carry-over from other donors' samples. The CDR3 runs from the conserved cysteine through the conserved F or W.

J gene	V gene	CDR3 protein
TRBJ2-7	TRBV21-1	CAGYPGQEYGEQYF
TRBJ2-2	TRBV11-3	CASSVRDGKLFF
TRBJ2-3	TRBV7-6	CASSSARQGPITDTQYF
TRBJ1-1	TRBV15	CATSREPRGVSGAFF
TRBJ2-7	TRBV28	CASSFVLSSYEQYF
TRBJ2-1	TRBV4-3	CASSQDRYPPGQISYNEQFF
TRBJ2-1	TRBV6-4	CASSDGPYNEQFF
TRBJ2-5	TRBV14	CASSQYWGQEETQYF
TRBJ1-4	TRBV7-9	CASSSGRDRGKNEKLFF
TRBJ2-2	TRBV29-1	CSGGSDTGELFF
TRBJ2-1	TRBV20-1	CSTLRGGASPLEQFF
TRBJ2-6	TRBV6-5	CASSPTDGNSGANVLTF
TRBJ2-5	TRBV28	CASSLVRGVETQYF
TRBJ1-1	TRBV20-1	CSARGVGQGETEAFF
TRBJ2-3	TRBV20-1	CSARARATDTQYF
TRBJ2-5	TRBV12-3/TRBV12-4	CASSFRWGETQYF
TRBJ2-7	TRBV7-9	CASSLQRFLAGGIYEQYF
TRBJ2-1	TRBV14	CASSQDYGGTSYNEQFF
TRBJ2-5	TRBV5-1	CASSYRDRGQETQYF
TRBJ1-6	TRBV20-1	CSASTGTGSSPLHF
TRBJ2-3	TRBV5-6	CASSYGTRGRLDTQYF
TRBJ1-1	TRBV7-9	CASSLDRGTEAFF
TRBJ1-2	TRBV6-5	CASSYSAGTGGIYNYGYTF
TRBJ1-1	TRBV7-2	CVSSLAQGLMNTEAFF
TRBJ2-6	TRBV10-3	CAINDAGANVLTF
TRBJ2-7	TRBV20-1	CSAFGLAGNYASYEQYF
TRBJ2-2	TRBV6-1	CASSVGTGATGELFF
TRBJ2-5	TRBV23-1	CASSQPGLKEETQYF
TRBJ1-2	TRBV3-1	CASSWDEANYGYTF
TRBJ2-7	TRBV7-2	CASSLTGTAHEQYF
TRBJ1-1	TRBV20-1	CSARTPEVLFTEAFF
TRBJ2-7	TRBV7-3	CASSFGGFGYEQYF
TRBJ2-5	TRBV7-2	CASSKNLAPQETQYF
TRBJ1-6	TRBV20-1	CSARDEMDWTGHNSPLHF
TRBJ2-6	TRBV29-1	CSVDTGTGANVLTF
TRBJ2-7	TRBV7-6	CATSQGLQPSYEQYF
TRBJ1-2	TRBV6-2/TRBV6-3	CASSYVQGRGYTF
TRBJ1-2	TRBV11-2	CASSSRGQGANYGYTF
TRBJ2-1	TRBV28	CASSGDRGYNEQFF
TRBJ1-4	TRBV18	CASSPIGEKLFF
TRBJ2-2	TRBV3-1	CASEVGGELFF